The 27 T cell receptor beta chains below all came from one sample that was sequenced in a study of shared clonotypes between healthy human individuals (dated by TCRdb to 2018 to 2021). Library generation was performed with the immunoSEQ multiplex PCR assay. TCRdb re-hosts the immuneACCESS table, in-frame sequences only. Its copies lack some clones; in the studies checked, an unresolved V gene accounts for under half of them, and the cause for the rest is not known. The sample contains roughly 500,000 clones, about 82% of them found a single time. Under 15% of the sample belongs to the ten largest clones. Source material: PBMCs. These receptors were collected from a woman aged 40 to 50 in good health. Some clones in this sample may be carry-over from other donors' samples.

There are a few counts of this clone. V and J are TRBV19 and TRBJ1-4, with no clear D. Germline V gene sequence: CDR1 LNHDA, CDR2 SQIVND (reference sequence). With 5 bases removed from V and 3 bases from J, the gap between germline ends came to 10 bases. This CDR3 contains 14 residues. The CDR3 reads CASSLGSANEKLFF. As DNA, the CDR3 is TGTGCCAGTAGTTTAGGGTCGGCTAATGAAAAACTGTTTTTT.

J is TRBJ2-1 and V is TRBV2, with D maybe TRBD2 (6 bases). The CDR3 length is 14 residues. From germline, CDR1 is SNHLY and CDR2 FYNNEI. The V gene lost 5 bases and the J gene lost 9 bases, with 17 bases spanning the gap. CDR3 region: CASSTGLLEGEQFF. CDR3 bases: TGTGCCAGCAGTACGGGACTCCTGGAGGGTGAGCAGTTCTTC.

A word on this clone: Since a far larger clone is one base different, this is likely a read error. This chain links TRBV2 with TRBJ1-3; the D is unclear. Germline V gives CDR1 SNHLY, CDR2 FYNNEI. CDR3 size: 13 residues. The CDR3 DNA reads as TGTTCCACCCAGGCCCGCTCTGGAAACACCATATATTTT. Its translation: CSTQARSGNTIYF.

This clone turned up a few times. The J gene is TRBJ1-1, the V gene TRBV13, with TRBD1 matching over 8 bases. Trimming cost V 3 bases and J 6 bases; bases outside gene matches: 9. Germline-derived CDR1 and CDR2 are PRHDT and FYEKMQ (reference sequence). This CDR3 has 15 amino acids. Here the CDR3 reads CASSFYLDRGPEAFF. DNA for the CDR3: TGTGCCAGCAGCTTTTACCTAGACAGGGGACCTGAAGCTTTCTTT.

CDR3 sequence: CASRRTGSNEKLFF. The CDR3 coding sequence is TGTGCCAGTAGGAGGACAGGGTCGAATGAAAAACTGTTTTTT. The V gene is TRBV19, the J gene TRBJ1-4; TRBD1 aligns across 8 bases. With V trimmed by 6 bases and J by 5 bases, 5 bases remained unmatched. Germline loops: CDR1 LNHDA, CDR2 SQIVND (reference sequence). The CDR3 contains 14 residues.

V gene TRBV29-1 combines with J gene TRBJ2-7, with D possibly being TRBD1 (6 bases). Trimming took 7 bases from V and 3 from J, leaving 16 bases between them. The CDR3 contains 13 residues. Per the germline V gene, CDR1 is SQVTM and CDR2 is ANQGSEA. The CDR3 DNA reads TGCAGCGCTGCCCGGGGACAATACTACGAGCAGTACTTC. Its protein product is CSAARGQYYEQYF.

The chain couples TRBV30 to TRBJ2-5, with D tentatively TRBD1 (5 bases). Trimming left V 7 bases short and J 3 bases short, with 12 bases between. The CDR3 contains 12 residues. Per germline, CDR1 GTSNPN and CDR2 SVGIG (reference sequence). DNA for the CDR3: TGTGCCTCAAGGGGCGTTAAAGAGACCCAGTACTTC. It yields the protein CASRGVKETQYF.

The chain couples TRBV5-4 to TRBJ2-2; the D is unclear. The CDR3 sequence is 15 residues long. V shed 4 bases and J shed 4 bases, with 14 bases lying between them. The germline CDR1 and CDR2 sequences are SGHNT and YYREEE (reference sequence). This chain's CDR3 is CASSLRAVATGELFF. CDR3 in DNA: TGTGCCAGCAGCCTCCGGGCCGTTGCCACCGGGGAGCTGTTTTTT.

This chain uses TRBV15 with TRBJ2-3, with 10 bases matching TRBD2. The germline CDR1 and CDR2 sequences are LNHNV and YYDKDF (reference sequence). The junction had 10 bases not matched to a gene; V was cut back by 0 bases and J by 4 bases. CDR3 length: 18 amino acids. The CDR3 nucleotides are TGTGCCACCAGCAGAGAAATCTCCACTAGCGGGACTTCAGATACGCAGTATTTT. It yields the protein CATSREISTSGTSDTQYF.

The genes are TRBV7-9 and TRBJ2-7; D is unclear. Trimming removed 2 bases from V and 2 bases from J, with 10 bases in between. The germline V gene encodes CDR1 SEHNR and CDR2 FQNEAQ (reference sequence). There are 14 residues in the CDR3. The CDR3 reads CASSLNTVTYEQYF. As DNA, the CDR3 is TGTGCCAGCAGCTTAAATACAGTAACCTACGAGCAGTACTTC.

As DNA, the CDR3 is TGTGCCAGCAGTGCCGACGGCCTGAGGCCCCAGCATTTT. Its translation: CASSADGLRPQHF. This chain connects TRBV25-1 to TRBJ1-5; D remains ambiguous. Germline V gene sequence: CDR1 MGHDK, CDR2 SYGVNS. V lost 4 bases, J lost 9 bases, and 13 bases lay in between. The CDR3 is 13 amino acids.

This chain joins TRBV18 and TRBJ1-2; the match to TRBD1 covers 8 bases. CDR3 length: 16 residues. J lost 6 bases, V lost 0 bases, and 9 bases had no gene match. Germline loops: CDR1 KGHSH, CDR2 LQKENI. CDR3 sequence (DNA): TGTGCCAGCTCACCACCGTGGACAGGGAAAATAGATGGCTACACCTTC. It encodes CASSPPWTGKIDGYTF.

Regarding this clone: A far larger clone is only one base removed, so a read error is likely. This sequence joins TRBV4-1 and TRBJ1-1; 9 nucleotides match TRBD1. The CDR3 sequence is 15 residues long. The germline V gene encodes CDR1 MGHRA and CDR2 YSYEKL. CDR3 DNA: TGCGCCAGCAGCTACTCCCGGACAGGGGCTACTGAAGCTTCCTTT. Translating gives CASSYSRTGATEASF.

The chain carries TRBV5-1 and TRBJ1-3; weak D call: TRBD1 (6 bases). With 4 bases removed from V and 4 bases from J, the gap between germline ends came to 12 bases. The CDR3 length is 14 residues. Germline V CDR1 and CDR2: SGHRS, YFSETQ. The CDR3 DNA follows: TGCGCCAGCAGCATACAGGGAGGCGGAAACACCATATATTTT. Residues: CASSIQGGGNTIYF.

This clone was recorded once. V usage is TRBV6-5 and J usage is TRBJ1-2; D is unresolved. CDR1 is MNHEY and CDR2 is SVGAGI in the germline V gene. V dropped 2 bases and J dropped 8 bases, with 12 bases sitting between them. The CDR3 is made up of 13 amino acids. In DNA, the CDR3 is TGTGCCAGCAGTTACCTTCAGCAACGGGGCTACACCTTC. This sequence encodes CASSYLQQRGYTF.

The chain combines TRBV9 with TRBJ1-3; D is undetermined. Trimming removed 0 bases from V and 0 bases from J, with 10 bases in between. This CDR3 has 16 residues. Germline values: CDR1 SGDLS, CDR2 YYNGEE. CDR3 amino acids: CASSVGPEHSGNTIYF. The CDR3 DNA follows: TGTGCCAGCAGCGTAGGACCAGAGCACTCTGGAAACACCATATATTTT.

At least ten counts were recorded for this clone. The chain couples TRBV30 to TRBJ2-7; weak D call: TRBD2 (6 bases). Germline V gene data show CDR1 as GTSNPN and CDR2 as SVGIG (reference sequence). The V gene lost 6 bases and the J gene lost 4 bases, with 16 bases spanning the gap. The CDR3 is 13 residues long. CDR3 bases: TGTGCCTGTGGCGGCGGGACGGTGTACGAGCAGTACTTC. This encodes CACGGGTVYEQYF.

V and J are TRBV27 and TRBJ1-1; possibly TRBD1 for D (5 bases). Trimming removed 0 bases from V and 6 bases from J, with 11 bases in between. The germline V gene encodes CDR1 MNHEY and CDR2 SMNVEV (reference sequence). The CDR3 length is 14 residues. The CDR3 region is CASSLSQGRAEAFF. Here the CDR3 DNA reads TGTGCCAGCAGTTTATCGCAGGGCCGGGCTGAAGCTTTCTTT.

Only a few counts were recorded for this clone. The V gene is TRBV11-2, the J gene TRBJ2-7, with D possibly TRBD2 on 6 matching bases. This CDR3 is 14 amino acids long. Germline-derived CDR1 and CDR2 are SGHAT and FQNNGV. V was shortened by 3 bases and J by 6 bases, with 15 bases between the two germline ends. The CDR3 spells CASSLGGFGREQYF. The CDR3 region has the DNA TGTGCCAGCAGCTTGGGGGGATTTGGGCGCGAGCAGTACTTC.

V and J are TRBV2 and TRBJ1-1; D might be TRBD1 (5 bases). The CDR3 consists of 15 residues. Per the germline V gene, CDR1 is SNHLY and CDR2 is FYNNEI. V was clipped by 7 bases and J by 4 bases, with 19 bases between them. The DNA of the CDR3 is TGTGCCAGCACCGCGGGGGTGGGCCCTGGCACTGAAGCTTTCTTT. Amino acids: CASTAGVGPGTEAFF.

The rearrangement joins TRBV9 to TRBJ1-1; no firm D call. Germline assignment: CDR1 SGDLS and CDR2 YYNGEE. Trimming removed 1 base from V and 4 bases from J, with 14 bases in between. CDR3 size: 15 residues. The CDR3 DNA follows: TGTGCCAGCAGCGTATTAAATGGAGAAGGCACTGAAGCTTTCTTT. Translated: CASSVLNGEGTEAFF. The full variable domain, completed using reference TRBV9 and TRBJ1-1, is DSGVTQTPKHLITATGQRVTLRCSPRSGDLSVYWYQQSLDQGLQFLIQYYNGEERAKGNILERFSAQQFPDLHSELNLSSLELGDSALYFCASSVLNGEGTEAFFGQGTRLTVV.

Notes on this clone: At one end the junction does not follow the germline gene, possibly because of a read error. V and J are TRBV9 and TRBJ2-2; D could derive from TRBD1 or TRBD2 (5 bases each). CDR1 SGDLS and CDR2 YYNGEE come from the germline V gene. The CDR3 is 16 amino acids. CDR3 sequence (DNA): TGTGCCAGCAGCGTAGGGGGGTTAGCGAAGACCGGGGAGCTGTTTTTT. This encodes CASSVGGLAKTGELFF.

The chain combines TRBV5-4 with TRBJ2-7; a possible D gene is TRBD1 (5 bases). CDR3 length: 15 amino acids. The V gene's germline CDR1 is SGHNT and CDR2 YYREEE (reference sequence). V lost 4 bases, J lost 5 bases, and 19 bases lay in between. The CDR3 nucleotides read TGTGCCAGCAGCCCCGGCCGCGGCAGGGTCAACGAGCAGTACTTC. It is translated as CASSPGRGRVNEQYF.

Turning to this clone: At the DNA level, this CDR3 is encoded by other sequences in the same sample as well. This rearrangement joins TRBV9 to TRBJ2-3, with 8 bases lining up with TRBD2. V dropped 3 bases and J dropped 3; count of bases not matched to a gene: 6. This CDR3 spans 15 amino acids. Germline lookup yields CDR1 SGDLS and CDR2 YYNGEE. The CDR3 sequence: CASSASGSGTDTQYF. CDR3 DNA sequence: TGTGCCAGCAGCGCGAGCGGGAGTGGAACAGATACGCAGTATTTT.

The chain carries TRBV5-4 and TRBJ2-5, with D perhaps TRBD2 (5 bases). The CDR3 is made up of 15 amino acids. The ends were cut back, 5 bases at V and 0 bases at J, with 14 bases in the middle. The germline gives CDR1 SGHNT, CDR2 YYREEE (reference sequence). For the CDR3, the DNA is TGTGCCAGCAGGCTCGGAGGAGCGGACCAAGAGACCCAGTACTTC. The encoded protein is CASRLGGADQETQYF.

The chain employs TRBV7-9 and TRBJ1-6; no reliable D call. CDR1 and CDR2 from the germline V gene are SEHNR and FQNEAQ (reference sequence). The V end was cut by 8 bases, the J end by 12 bases, with 11 bases between. CDR3 size: 11 residues. In nucleotides, the CDR3 is TGTGCCAGCGCTTACCAAGGACCCCTCCACTTT. This gives the protein CASAYQGPLHF.

The chain employs TRBV15 and TRBJ2-2; D unclear. CDR3 length: 13 residues. Trimming took 3 bases from V and 7 from J, leaving 9 bases between them. Germline loops: CDR1 LNHNV, CDR2 YYDKDF (reference sequence). As DNA, the CDR3 is TGTGCCACCAGCAGTCTAGGGATCGGGGAGCTGTTTTTT. Protein: CATSSLGIGELFF.